These 25 T cell receptor beta chains share one sample of origin, sequenced in a study of control samples from healthy donors and cancer patients. Generated by immunoSEQ multiplex PCR, the TCRdb table keeps only in-frame clones and is missing some. The sample holds some 95,000 clones; about 79% are singletons and the top ten take roughly a tenth. Sequenced: blood. The receptors were sampled from a woman in her twenties or thirties in good health.

This clone was seen once. This chain links TRBV19 with TRBJ1-3, with D tentatively TRBD1 (5 bases). Per germline, CDR1 LNHDA and CDR2 SQIVND (reference sequence). V lost 3 bases, J lost 1 base, and 13 bases lay in between. The CDR3 consists of 16 residues. The CDR3 DNA sequence: TGTGCCAGTAGTATCCCGAGGGGTGGTTCTGGAAACACCATATATTTT. Encoded protein: CASSIPRGGSGNTIYF.

The chain recombines TRBV7-2 with TRBJ2-3, with 12 nucleotides matching TRBD2. Germline V gene sequence: CDR1 SGHTA, CDR2 FQGNSA. The CDR3 extends over 18 amino acids. V was pared by 5 bases and J by 1 base, with 10 bases of the junction left unmatched. CDR3 bases: TGTGCCAGCAGCCCCCCTCCGGGACTAGCGGGCCGCACAGATACGCAGTATTTT. Translation: CASSPPPGLAGRTDTQYF.

The chain is built from TRBV3-1 (or the pseudogene TRBV3-2) and TRBJ1-2; no clear D. Trimming removed 1 base at V and 4 bases at J, with 13 bases between. The germline gives CDR1 LGHDT, CDR2 YNNKEL (reference sequence). The length of the CDR3 is 15 residues. The CDR3: CASSQGRLLSYGYTF. CDR3 nucleotides: TGTGCCAGCAGCCAAGGGCGCTTGCTTAGCTATGGCTACACCTTC.

The rearrangement uses TRBV25-1 and TRBJ1-1; 11 bases line up with TRBD1. J lost 3 bases, V lost 5 bases, and 2 bases had no gene match. Looked up from germline, CDR1 is MGHDK and CDR2 is SYGVNS. This CDR3 spans 14 amino acids. CDR3 coding DNA: TGTGCCAGCAGTAAGGGACAGGGGGACACTGAAGCTTTCTTT. Protein sequence: CASSKGQGDTEAFF.

V gene TRBV10-3 combines with J gene TRBJ1-2; D possibly corresponds to TRBD1 (5 bases). V was shortened by 0 bases and J by 4 bases, with 12 bases between the two germline ends. CDR1 and CDR2 (germline): ENHRY, SYGVKD. The CDR3 runs to 15 residues. DNA for the CDR3: TGTGCCATCAGTGAGTCCCCGGACACCGGCTATGGCTACACCTTC. Protein sequence: CAISESPDTGYGYTF.

This chain links TRBV18 with TRBJ1-2; weak D call: TRBD1 (5 bases). Trimming removed 6 bases at V and 1 base at J, with 6 bases between. From germline, CDR1 is KGHSH and CDR2 LQKENI. There are 12 residues in the CDR3. CDR3 sequence: CASSQGNYGYTF. As DNA, the CDR3 is TGTGCCAGCTCCCAGGGTAACTATGGCTACACCTTC. Supplemented by reference TRBV18 and TRBJ1-2, the full variable domain reads NAGVMQNPRHLVRRRGQEARLRCSPMKGHSHVYWYRQLPEEGLKFMVYLQKENIIDESGMPKERFSAEFPKEGPSILRIQQVVRGDSAAYFCASSQGNYGYTFGSGTRLTVV.

The chain couples TRBV6-6 to TRBJ2-7, with a possible D match to TRBD2 (5 bases). Trimming left V 1 base short and J 0 bases short, with 10 bases between. The germline gives CDR1 MNHNY, CDR2 SVGAGI (reference sequence). This CDR3 contains 15 residues. In DNA, the CDR3 is TGTGCCAGCAGTTACTTAGCGACGAGCTCCTACGAGCAGTACTTC. It codes for CASSYLATSSYEQYF.

The genes are TRBV6-2 or TRBV6-3 and TRBJ1-1; no definite D call. The length of the CDR3 is 14 residues. V lost 2 bases to trimming and J lost 0 bases, with 7 bases between them. The germline V gene encodes CDR1 MNHEY and CDR2 SVGEGT. Here the CDR3 reads CASSYTRLNTEAFF. CDR3 DNA: TGTGCCAGCAGTTACACCAGATTGAACACTGAAGCTTTCTTT.

V usage is TRBV6-5 and J usage is TRBJ1-1; 7 positions agree with TRBD1. CDR1 and CDR2 (germline): MNHEY, SVGAGI. V shed 5 bases and J 1 base; nucleotides not matched to a gene: 7. This CDR3 has 15 residues. The CDR3 sequence is CASSNYRGGNTEAFF. In DNA form, the CDR3 reads TGTGCCAGCAGTAATTACAGGGGTGGGAACACTGAAGCTTTCTTT.

The chain couples TRBV19 to TRBJ1-1; D ambiguous. CDR1 is LNHDA and CDR2 is SQIVND in the germline V gene (reference sequence). The CDR3 has 14 residues. Trimming removed 4 bases at V and 5 bases at J, with 14 bases between. Here the CDR3 reads CASSTRLPGTEAFF. The CDR3 coding sequence is TGTGCCAGTAGTACACGACTCCCCGGAACTGAAGCTTTCTTT.

The rearrangement uses TRBV7-2 and TRBJ2-7; no clear D gene. V gave up 1 base and J gave up 1 base, with 14 bases separating them. The CDR3 consists of 16 residues. CDR1 SGHTA and CDR2 FQGNSA come from the germline V gene. CDR3 in amino acids: CASSLVASGPSYEQYF. CDR3 nucleotide sequence: TGTGCCAGCAGCTTAGTGGCTTCCGGGCCATCCTACGAGCAGTACTTC.

The rearrangement links TRBV24-1 to TRBJ2-3, with D possibly being TRBD2 (6 bases). CDR1 and CDR2 from the germline V gene are KGHDR and SFDVKD. The CDR3 spans 15 residues. Trimming cost V 5 bases and J 2 bases, with 13 bases left between them. The CDR3 loop is CATSGEGRFTDTQYF. The CDR3, as DNA: TGTGCCACCAGTGGTGAAGGGAGGTTCACAGATACGCAGTATTTT.

The V and J genes are TRBV7-9 and TRBJ2-5; 7 bases line up with TRBD2. CDR1 and CDR2 (germline): SEHNR, FQNEAQ (reference sequence). V lost 2 bases, J lost 9 bases, and 18 bases stayed unmatched. The CDR3 sequence is 17 residues long. Here the CDR3 reads CASSLPPRLRGGTPQYF. The CDR3 region has the DNA TGTGCCAGCAGCTTACCCCCCCGACTTCGCGGGGGTACGCCCCAGTACTTC.

The chain is built from TRBV6-5 and TRBJ1-1; D is possibly TRBD1 (5 bases). The V gene lost 4 bases and the J gene lost 1 base, with 10 bases spanning the gap. This CDR3 region has 14 residues. Germline CDR1 MNHEY, CDR2 SVGAGI. CDR3 in DNA: TGTGCCAGCAGTTTCCTGGACACGAACACTGAAGCTTTCTTT. Protein sequence: CASSFLDTNTEAFF.

This chain connects TRBV6-1 to TRBJ1-2, with 9 nucleotides matching TRBD1. This CDR3 is built from 15 residues. The germline CDR1 and CDR2 sequences are MNHNS and SASEGT. The V segment lost 4 bases and the J segment 6 bases; nucleotides outside the gene matches: 9. The CDR3 loop is CASSGARTGANGYTF. The CDR3 coding sequence is TGTGCCAGCAGTGGAGCAAGGACAGGGGCAAATGGCTACACCTTC.

The rearrangement links TRBV6-5 to TRBJ1-5, with D unresolved. The CDR3 is 14 residues long. V was shortened by 0 bases and J by 4 bases, with 7 bases between the two germline ends. Germline V gene data show CDR1 as MNHEY and CDR2 as SVGAGI. The CDR3 sequence is CASSYSPINQPQHF. The CDR3 DNA reads TGTGCCAGCAGTTACTCCCCAATTAATCAGCCCCAGCATTTT.

This clone came up once. The rearrangement uses TRBV25-1 and TRBJ2-3; tentative D call: TRBD1 (6 bases). Trimming took off 6 bases at V and 2 bases at J, with 15 bases between the two ends. Looked up from germline, CDR1 is MGHDK and CDR2 is SYGVNS. CDR3 size: 15 residues. The CDR3: CASRNTDRLTDTQYF. DNA of the CDR3: TGTGCCAGCAGAAACACGGACAGACTCACAGATACGCAGTATTTT.

V and J are TRBV6-1 and TRBJ2-7; TRBD1 agrees at 9 bases. Germline values: CDR1 MNHNS, CDR2 SASEGT. The CDR3 contains 16 residues. V shed 3 bases, J shed 7 bases, and the junction held 13 bases outside the gene matches. CDR3 nucleotide sequence: TGTGCCAGCAGTGATTGGAACCGGGACAGGGCTCGAGAGCAGTACTTC. The encoded protein is CASSDWNRDRAREQYF.

V is TRBV5-8 and J is TRBJ2-3; D is ambiguous. The ends were cut back, 2 bases at V and 2 bases at J, with 12 bases in the middle. Germline values: CDR1 SGHTS, CDR2 YDEGEE. The CDR3 runs to 15 residues. The CDR3 region has the DNA TGTGCCAGCAGCTTTCCCGATTTTCTCACAGATACGCAGTATTTT. This translates into CASSFPDFLTDTQYF.

This sequence joins TRBV29-1 and TRBJ2-5; TRBD1 might be the D (6 bases). V gave up 6 bases and J gave up 5 bases, with 16 bases separating them. Germline-derived CDR1 and CDR2 are SQVTM and ANQGSEA. CDR3 size: 13 residues. The CDR3 reads CSVEYRVRETQYF. The CDR3 nucleotides are TGCAGCGTGGAATACAGGGTCCGGGAGACCCAGTACTTC.

The V call is TRBV24-1, the J call TRBJ2-2; 8 nucleotides match TRBD1. The V segment lost 4 bases and the J segment 0 bases; nucleotides outside the gene matches: 9. The germline V gene encodes CDR1 KGHDR and CDR2 SFDVKD. There are 18 residues in the CDR3. CDR3 sequence reads: CATSDVGTGQANTGELFF. The CDR3 DNA sequence: TGTGCCACCAGTGACGTTGGGACAGGACAAGCGAACACCGGGGAGCTGTTTTTT.

The chain carries TRBV2 and TRBJ1-5; 8 positions agree with TRBD1. The CDR3 extends over 17 amino acids. Germline V gene lookup returns CDR1 SNHLY and CDR2 FYNNEI. The V segment lost 5 bases and the J segment 1 base; nucleotides outside the gene matches: 10. For the CDR3, the DNA is TGTGCCAGCAGTTTCGGACAGGGCGGGTTGAGCAATCAGCCCCAGCATTTT. Its protein product is CASSFGQGGLSNQPQHF.

V gene TRBV7-8 combines with J gene TRBJ1-1; no firm D call. This CDR3 region has 12 residues. The V end was cut by 5 bases, the J end by 3 bases, with 7 bases between. Per germline, CDR1 SGHVS and CDR2 FQNEAQ. The CDR3 sequence: CASSREYTEAFF. The CDR3 DNA reads TGTGCCAGCAGCAGAGAGTACACTGAAGCTTTCTTT.

The J gene is TRBJ2-2, the V gene TRBV5-1; 8 nucleotides align to TRBD2. With V trimmed by 0 bases and J by 0 bases, 4 bases remained unmatched. This CDR3 is 17 amino acids long. Germline-derived CDR1 and CDR2 are SGHRS and YFSETQ. CDR3 loop: CASSLGAGGTNTGELFF. In DNA form, the CDR3 reads TGCGCCAGCAGCTTGGGGGCGGGGGGAACGAACACCGGGGAGCTGTTTTTT.

The V and J genes are TRBV6-5 and TRBJ1-2, with D possibly being TRBD1 (6 bases). CDR1 MNHEY and CDR2 SVGAGI come from the germline V gene. The CDR3 totals 15 residues. The V end was cut by 5 bases, the J end by 4 bases, with 17 bases between. The CDR3: CASSPDDRSPYGYTF. CDR3 nucleotide sequence: TGTGCCAGCAGTCCGGACGACAGGAGTCCCTATGGCTACACCTTC.